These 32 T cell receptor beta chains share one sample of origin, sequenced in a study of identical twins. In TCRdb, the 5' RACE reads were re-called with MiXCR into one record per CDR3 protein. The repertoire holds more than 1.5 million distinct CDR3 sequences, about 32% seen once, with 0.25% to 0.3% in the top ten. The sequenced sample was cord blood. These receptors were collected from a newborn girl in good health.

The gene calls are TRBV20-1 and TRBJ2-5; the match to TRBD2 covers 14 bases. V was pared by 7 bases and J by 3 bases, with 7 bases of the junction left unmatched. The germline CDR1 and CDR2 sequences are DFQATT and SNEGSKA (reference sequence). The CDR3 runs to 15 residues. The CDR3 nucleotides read TGCAGTGTTGCCTGGACTAGCGGGGGGAAAGAGACCCAGTACTTC. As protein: CSVAWTSGGKETQYF.

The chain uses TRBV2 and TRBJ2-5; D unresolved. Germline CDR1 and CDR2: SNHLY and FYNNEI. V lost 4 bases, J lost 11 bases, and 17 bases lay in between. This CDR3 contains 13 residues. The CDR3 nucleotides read TGTGCCAGCAGTGTTAGTACCCGACTTGAGCAGTACTTC. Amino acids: CASSVSTRLEQYF.

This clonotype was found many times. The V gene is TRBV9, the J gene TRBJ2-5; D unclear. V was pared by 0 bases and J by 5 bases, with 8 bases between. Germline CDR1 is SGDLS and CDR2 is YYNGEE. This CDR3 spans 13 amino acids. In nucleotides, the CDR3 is TGTGCCAGCAGCGTAGGAGGAATGGAGACCCAGTACTTC. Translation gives CASSVGGMETQYF.

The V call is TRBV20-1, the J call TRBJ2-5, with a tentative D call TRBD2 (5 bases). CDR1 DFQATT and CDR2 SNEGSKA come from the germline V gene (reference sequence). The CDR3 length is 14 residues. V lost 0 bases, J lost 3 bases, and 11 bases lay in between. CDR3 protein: CSARDGSVKETQYF. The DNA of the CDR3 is TGCAGTGCTAGAGATGGTAGCGTAAAAGAGACCCAGTACTTC.

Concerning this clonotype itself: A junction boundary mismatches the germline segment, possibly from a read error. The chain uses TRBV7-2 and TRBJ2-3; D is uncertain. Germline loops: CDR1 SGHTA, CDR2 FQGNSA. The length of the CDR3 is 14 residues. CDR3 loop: CAGSFSPQADTQYF. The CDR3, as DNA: TGTGCCGGCAGCTTCTCGCCACAAGCAGATACGCAGTATTTT.

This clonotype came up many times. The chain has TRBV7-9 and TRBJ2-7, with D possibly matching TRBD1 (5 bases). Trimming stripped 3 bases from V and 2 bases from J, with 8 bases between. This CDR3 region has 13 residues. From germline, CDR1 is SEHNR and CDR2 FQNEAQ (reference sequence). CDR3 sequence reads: CASSFGQAYEQYF. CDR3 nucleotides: TGTGCCAGCAGCTTTGGACAAGCCTACGAGCAGTACTTC.

The CDR3 region is CASSHGGGLSTDTQYF. CDR3 sequence (DNA): TGCGCCAGCAGCCACGGGGGTGGTCTTTCCACAGATACGCAGTATTTT. The rearrangement links TRBV5-1 to TRBJ2-3, with D perhaps matching TRBD2 (6 bases). Germline V CDR1 and CDR2: SGHRS, YFSETQ. With 4 bases removed from V and 2 bases from J, the gap between germline ends came to 17 bases. The CDR3 runs to 16 residues.

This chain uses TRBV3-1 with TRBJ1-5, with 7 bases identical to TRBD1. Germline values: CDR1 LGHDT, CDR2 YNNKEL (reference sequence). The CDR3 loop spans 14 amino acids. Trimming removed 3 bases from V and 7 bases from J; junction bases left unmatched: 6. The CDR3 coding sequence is TGTGCCAGCAGCCATACGACAGGGCCCCAGCCCCAGCATTTT. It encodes CASSHTTGPQPQHF.

The CDR3 DNA reads TGTGCCAGCAGCTTAGCGGGACAGGTCATCTCCTACGAGCAGTACTTC. Protein sequence: CASSLAGQVISYEQYF. V usage is TRBV7-2 and J usage is TRBJ2-7, with TRBD1 matching 8 bases. V trimming: 0 bases; J trimming: 0 bases; junction bases outside the gene matches: 4. Germline V gene data show CDR1 as SGHTA and CDR2 as FQGNSA. CDR3 length: 16 residues.

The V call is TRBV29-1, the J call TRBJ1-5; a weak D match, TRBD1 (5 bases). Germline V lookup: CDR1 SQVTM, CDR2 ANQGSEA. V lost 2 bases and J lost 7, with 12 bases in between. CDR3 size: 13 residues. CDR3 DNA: TGCAGCGTTGAAACCGGGGCAGGGCAGCCCCAGCATTTT. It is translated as CSVETGAGQPQHF.

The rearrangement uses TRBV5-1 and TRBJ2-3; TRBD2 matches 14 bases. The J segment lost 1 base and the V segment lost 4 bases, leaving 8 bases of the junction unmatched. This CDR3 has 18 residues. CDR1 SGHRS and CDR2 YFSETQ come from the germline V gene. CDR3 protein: CASSPRTSGRMGTDTQYF. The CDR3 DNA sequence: TGCGCCAGCAGCCCCCGGACTAGCGGGAGGATGGGCACAGATACGCAGTATTTT.

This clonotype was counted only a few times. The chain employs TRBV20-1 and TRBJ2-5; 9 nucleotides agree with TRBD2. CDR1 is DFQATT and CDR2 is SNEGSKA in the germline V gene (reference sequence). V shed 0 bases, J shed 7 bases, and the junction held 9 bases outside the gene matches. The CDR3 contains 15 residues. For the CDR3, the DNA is TGCAGTGCTAGAGATCGTAGACTAGCGGTCGGGACCCAGTACTTC. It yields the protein CSARDRRLAVGTQYF.

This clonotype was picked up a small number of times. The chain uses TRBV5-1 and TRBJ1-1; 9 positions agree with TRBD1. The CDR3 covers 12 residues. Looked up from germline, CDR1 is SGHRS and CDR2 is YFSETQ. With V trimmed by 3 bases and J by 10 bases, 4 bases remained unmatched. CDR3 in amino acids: CASSSYRGRAFF. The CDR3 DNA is TGCGCCAGCAGCTCTTACAGGGGGCGAGCTTTCTTT.

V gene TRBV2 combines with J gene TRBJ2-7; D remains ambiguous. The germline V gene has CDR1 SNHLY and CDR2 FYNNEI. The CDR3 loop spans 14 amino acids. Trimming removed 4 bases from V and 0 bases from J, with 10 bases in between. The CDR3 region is CASSGGVSSYEQYF. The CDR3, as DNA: TGTGCCAGCAGTGGTGGGGTCAGCTCCTACGAGCAGTACTTC.

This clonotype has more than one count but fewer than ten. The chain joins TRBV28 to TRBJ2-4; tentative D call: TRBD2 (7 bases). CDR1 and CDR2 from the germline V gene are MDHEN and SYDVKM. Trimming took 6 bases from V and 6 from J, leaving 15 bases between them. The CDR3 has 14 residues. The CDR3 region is CASRRTAGLNIQYF. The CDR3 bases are TGTGCCAGCAGAAGGACAGCGGGGTTAAACATTCAGTACTTC. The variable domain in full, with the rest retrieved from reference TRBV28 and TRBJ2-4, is DVKVTQSSRYLVKRTGEKVFLECVQDMDHENMFWYRQDPGLGLRLIYFSYDVKMKEKGDIPEGYSVSREKKERFSLILESASTNQTSMYLCASRRTAGLNIQYFGAGTRLSVL.

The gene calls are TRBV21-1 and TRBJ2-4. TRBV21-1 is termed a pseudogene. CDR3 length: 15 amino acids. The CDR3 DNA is TGTGCCAGCAGCAAAGAAAAGAGAGCCAAAAACATTCAGTACTTC. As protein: CASSKEKRAKNIQYF.

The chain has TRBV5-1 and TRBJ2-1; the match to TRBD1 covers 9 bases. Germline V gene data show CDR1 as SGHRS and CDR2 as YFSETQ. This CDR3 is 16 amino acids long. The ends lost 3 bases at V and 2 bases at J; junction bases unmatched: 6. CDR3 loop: CASSSQGTGTYNEQFF. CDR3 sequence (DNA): TGCGCCAGCAGCTCGCAAGGGACAGGGACCTACAATGAGCAGTTCTTC.

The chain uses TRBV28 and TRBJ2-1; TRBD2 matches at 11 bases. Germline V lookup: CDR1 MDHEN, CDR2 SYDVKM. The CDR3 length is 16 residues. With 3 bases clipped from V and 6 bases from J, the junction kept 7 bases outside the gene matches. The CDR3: CASSLLIAGGPNEQFF. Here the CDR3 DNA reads TGTGCCAGCAGTTTGCTCATAGCGGGAGGGCCCAATGAGCAGTTCTTC. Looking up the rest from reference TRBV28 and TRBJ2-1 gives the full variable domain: DVKVTQSSRYLVKRTGEKVFLECVQDMDHENMFWYRQDPGLGLRLIYFSYDVKMKEKGDIPEGYSVSREKKERFSLILESASTNQTSMYLCASSLLIAGGPNEQFFGPGTRLTVL.

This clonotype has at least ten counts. CDR3 protein: CASSADTTDTQYF. CDR3 DNA sequence: TGTGCCAGCAGTGCTGATACCACAGATACGCAGTATTTT. The rearrangement joins TRBV2 to TRBJ2-3, with no clear D. Trimming left V 4 bases short and J 2 bases short, with 7 bases between. The CDR3 is made up of 13 amino acids. Looked up from germline, CDR1 is SNHLY and CDR2 is FYNNEI.

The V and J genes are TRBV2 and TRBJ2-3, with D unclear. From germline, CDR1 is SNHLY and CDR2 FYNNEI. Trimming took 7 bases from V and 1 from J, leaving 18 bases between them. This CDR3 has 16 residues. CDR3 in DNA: TGTGCCAGCAAGGGTGACGATCCTAGGGGCACAGATACGCAGTATTTT. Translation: CASKGDDPRGTDTQYF.

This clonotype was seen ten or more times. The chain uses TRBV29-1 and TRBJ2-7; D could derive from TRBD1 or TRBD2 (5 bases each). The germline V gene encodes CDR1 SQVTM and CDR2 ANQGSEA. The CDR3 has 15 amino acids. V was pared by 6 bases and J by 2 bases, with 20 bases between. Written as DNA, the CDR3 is TGCAGCGTAACTGGGACCCCCAAAGTTCCCTACGAGCAGTACTTC. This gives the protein CSVTGTPKVPYEQYF.

The CDR3 region has the DNA TGTGCCAGCAGCCAAGAGCGGGAGGTCCCCTACGAGCAGTACTTC. It specifies CASSQEREVPYEQYF. The V gene is TRBV3-1, the J gene TRBJ2-7; 8 positions match TRBD2. With V trimmed by 0 bases and J by 2 bases, 3 bases remained unmatched. This CDR3 is 15 amino acids long. Germline loops: CDR1 LGHDT, CDR2 YNNKEL (reference sequence).

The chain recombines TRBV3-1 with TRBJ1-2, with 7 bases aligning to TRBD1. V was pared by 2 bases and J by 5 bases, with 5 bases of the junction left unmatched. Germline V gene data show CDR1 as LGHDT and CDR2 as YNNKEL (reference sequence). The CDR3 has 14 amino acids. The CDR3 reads CASSQRGLTYGYTF. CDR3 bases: TGTGCCAGCAGCCAAAGGGGGCTAACTTATGGCTACACCTTC.

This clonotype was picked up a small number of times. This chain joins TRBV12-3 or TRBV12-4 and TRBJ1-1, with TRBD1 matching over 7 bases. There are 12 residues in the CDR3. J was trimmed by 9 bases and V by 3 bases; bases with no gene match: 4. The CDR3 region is CASSFGTEQAFF. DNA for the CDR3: TGTGCCAGCAGTTTCGGGACAGAACAAGCTTTCTTT.

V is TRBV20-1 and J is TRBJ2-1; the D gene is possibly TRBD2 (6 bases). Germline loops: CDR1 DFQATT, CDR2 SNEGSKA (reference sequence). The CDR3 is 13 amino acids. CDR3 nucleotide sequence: TGCAGGGGGAGCGGACTACTCTACAATGAGCAGTTCTTC. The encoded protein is CRGSGLLYNEQFF.

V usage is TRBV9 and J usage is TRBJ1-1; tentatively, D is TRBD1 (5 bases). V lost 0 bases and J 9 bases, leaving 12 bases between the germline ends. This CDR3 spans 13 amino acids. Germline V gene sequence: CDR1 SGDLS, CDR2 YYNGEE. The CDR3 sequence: CASSVATWGKAFF. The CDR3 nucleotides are TGTGCCAGCAGCGTAGCTACGTGGGGGAAAGCTTTCTTT.

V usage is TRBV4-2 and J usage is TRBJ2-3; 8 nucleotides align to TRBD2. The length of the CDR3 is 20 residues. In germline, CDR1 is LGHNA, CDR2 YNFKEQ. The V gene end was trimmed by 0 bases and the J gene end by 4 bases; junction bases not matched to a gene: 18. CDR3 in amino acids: CASSQDIPSRSAGAPDTQYF. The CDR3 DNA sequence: TGTGCCAGCAGCCAAGATATCCCCAGCCGGTCAGCGGGGGCGCCAGATACGCAGTATTTT.

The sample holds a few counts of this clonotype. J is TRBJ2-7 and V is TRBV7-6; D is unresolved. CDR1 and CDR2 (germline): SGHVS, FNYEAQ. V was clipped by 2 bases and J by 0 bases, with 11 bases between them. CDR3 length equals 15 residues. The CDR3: CASSLLGSSSYEQYF. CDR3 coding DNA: TGTGCCAGCAGCTTATTAGGTTCTAGCTCCTACGAGCAGTACTTC.

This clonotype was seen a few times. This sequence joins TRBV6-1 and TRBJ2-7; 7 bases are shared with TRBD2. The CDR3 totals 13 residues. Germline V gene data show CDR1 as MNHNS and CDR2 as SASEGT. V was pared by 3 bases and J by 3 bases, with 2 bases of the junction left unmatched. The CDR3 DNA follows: TGTGCCAGCAGTGATAGCGGGCGCTACGAGCAGTACTTC. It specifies CASSDSGRYEQYF.

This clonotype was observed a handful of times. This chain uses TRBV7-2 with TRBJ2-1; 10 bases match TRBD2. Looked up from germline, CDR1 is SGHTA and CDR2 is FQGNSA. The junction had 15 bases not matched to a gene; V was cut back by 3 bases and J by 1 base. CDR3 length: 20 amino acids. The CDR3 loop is CASSFNPFRSGRASYNEQFF. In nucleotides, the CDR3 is TGTGCCAGCAGCTTTAACCCGTTTAGAAGCGGGAGGGCATCCTACAATGAGCAGTTCTTC.

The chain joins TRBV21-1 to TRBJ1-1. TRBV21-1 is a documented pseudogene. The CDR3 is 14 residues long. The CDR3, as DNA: TGTGCCAGCAGCAATTGGGATTTACTATGGGATGCTTTCTTT. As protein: CASSNWDLLWDAFF.

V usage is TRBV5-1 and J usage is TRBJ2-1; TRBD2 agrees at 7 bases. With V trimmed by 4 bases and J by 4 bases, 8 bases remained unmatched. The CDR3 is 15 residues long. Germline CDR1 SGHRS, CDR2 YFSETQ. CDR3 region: CASSPLVGLYNEQFF. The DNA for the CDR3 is TGCGCCAGCAGCCCATTGGTGGGACTATACAATGAGCAGTTCTTC.